This T cell receptor (beta chain) was observed in a study of T cells in Graves' hyperthyroidism and ophthalmopathy. If no ophthalmopathy progression occurred within 18 months, Graves' hyperthyroidism was stable. The CDR3 is made up of 14 amino acids. Germline V gene data show CDR1 as SGHRS and CDR2 as YFSETQ. Germline trimming cut 6 bases from V and 5 bases from J; bases unmatched to any gene: 9. Concerning this clonotype: Its antigen is not identified.

Amplification of TCR beta CDR3 regions was performed using RNA transcripts as template. First-round RT-PCR targeting the TCR CDR3 was performed with the HTBI primer set. One entry per CDR3 protein results from TCRdb running MiXCR on the multiplex PCR reads. This table holds over 700,000 distinct CDR3 sequences, around 40% found once. Overall study findings and caveats: Also found in blood were most expanded thyroid clonotypes above 0.001.

V is TRBV5-1 and J is TRBJ2-7; 9 nucleotides agree with TRBD1. The sequence derives from a woman in her thirties or forties with Graves' hyperthyroidism. Sequencing was done on a sample of blood. CDR3 sequence (DNA): TGCGCCAGCATGGTCGGGACAGGGTTCCACGAGCAGTACTTC. Translated: CASMVGTGFHEQYF.